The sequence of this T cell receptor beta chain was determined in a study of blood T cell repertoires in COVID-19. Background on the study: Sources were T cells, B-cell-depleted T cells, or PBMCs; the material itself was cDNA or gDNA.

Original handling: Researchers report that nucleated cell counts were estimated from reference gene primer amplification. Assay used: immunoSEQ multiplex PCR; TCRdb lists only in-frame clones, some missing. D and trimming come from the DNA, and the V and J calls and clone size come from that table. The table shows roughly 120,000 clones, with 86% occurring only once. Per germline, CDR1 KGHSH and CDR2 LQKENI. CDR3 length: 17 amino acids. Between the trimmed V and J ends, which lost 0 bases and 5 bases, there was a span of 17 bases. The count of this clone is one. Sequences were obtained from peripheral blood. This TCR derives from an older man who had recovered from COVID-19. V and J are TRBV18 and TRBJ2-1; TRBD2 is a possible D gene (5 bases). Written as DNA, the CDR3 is TGTGCCAGCTCACCACCGCTCGGACTCCGGCGGGACAATGAGCAGTTCTTC. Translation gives CASSPPLGLRRDNEQFF. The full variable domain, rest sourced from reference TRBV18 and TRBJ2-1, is NAGVMQNPRHLVRRRGQEARLRCSPMKGHSHVYWYRQLPEEGLKFMVYLQKENIIDESGMPKERFSAEFPKEGPSILRIQQVVRGDSAAYFCASSPPLGLRRDNEQFFGPGTRLTVL.